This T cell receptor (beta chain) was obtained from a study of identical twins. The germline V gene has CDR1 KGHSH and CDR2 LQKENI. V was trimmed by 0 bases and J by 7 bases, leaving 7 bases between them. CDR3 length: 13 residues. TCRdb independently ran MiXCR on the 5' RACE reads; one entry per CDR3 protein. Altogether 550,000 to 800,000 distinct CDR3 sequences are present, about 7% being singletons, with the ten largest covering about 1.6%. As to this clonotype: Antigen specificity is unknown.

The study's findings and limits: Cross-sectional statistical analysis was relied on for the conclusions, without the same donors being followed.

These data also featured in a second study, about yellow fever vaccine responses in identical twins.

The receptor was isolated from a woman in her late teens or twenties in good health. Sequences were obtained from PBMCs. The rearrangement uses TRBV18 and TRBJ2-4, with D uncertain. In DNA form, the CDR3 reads TGTGCCAGCTCACCACCGGGGTTGAACATTCAGTACTTC. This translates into CASSPPGLNIQYF.